These 15 T cell receptor beta chains share one sample of origin, sequenced in a study of blood T cell repertoires in COVID-19. The table came from immunoSEQ multiplex PCR; TCRdb's copy has only in-frame clones and leaves some out. The data contain about 200,000 clones, about 82% of them seen just once; the ten biggest clones take up about 10%. Sequencing was done on a sample of peripheral blood. The origin of the receptors is a woman of 80 years or more with acute or convalescent COVID-19.

This clone was observed once. This chain connects TRBV20-1 to TRBJ2-2; perhaps TRBD1 as D (5 bases). Germline V gene data show CDR1 as DFQATT and CDR2 as SNEGSKA (reference sequence). Trimming took off 3 bases at V and 1 base at J, with 12 bases between the two ends. This CDR3 is built from 15 residues. Here the CDR3 reads CSASFGQLNTGELFF. CDR3 in DNA: TGCAGTGCTAGTTTCGGACAACTGAACACCGGGGAGCTGTTTTTT.

The chain combines TRBV9 with TRBJ2-2; D not certain. V dropped 0 bases and J dropped 7 bases, with 13 bases sitting between them. Looked up from germline, CDR1 is SGDLS and CDR2 is YYNGEE. This CDR3 spans 15 amino acids. The CDR3 bases are TGTGCCAGCAGCGTAGCTACAGATCCCGGCGGGGAGCTGTTTTTT. Its translation: CASSVATDPGGELFF.

V and J are TRBV7-8 and TRBJ2-3; TRBD2 matches at 8 bases. The CDR3 extends over 14 amino acids. J gave up 4 bases and V 2 bases, and 2 bases lay outside the gene matches. Germline CDR1 is SGHVS and CDR2 is FQNEAQ. The CDR3 DNA is TGTGCCAGCAGCTTAAAGCGGGAGTCAGATACGCAGTATTTT. It codes for CASSLKRESDTQYF.

The chain joins TRBV11-2 to TRBJ2-7; the match to TRBD1 covers 8 bases. Germline CDR1 and CDR2: SGHAT and FQNNGV. There are 15 residues in the CDR3. J was trimmed by 3 bases and V by 4 bases; bases with no gene match: 8. CDR3 region: CASSSYGTGVYEQYF. DNA for the CDR3: TGTGCCAGCAGCTCCTACGGGACAGGCGTCTACGAGCAGTACTTC.

This sequence joins TRBV5-1 and TRBJ2-2; 14 bases align to TRBD2. Germline CDR1 SGHRS, CDR2 YFSETQ. The CDR3 loop spans 17 amino acids. V dropped 3 bases and J dropped 5; count of bases not matched to a gene: 6. The CDR3 nucleotides read TGCGCCAGCAGCTACGGGGGACTAGCGGGAGTGACCGGGGAGCTGTTTTTT. Encoded protein: CASSYGGLAGVTGELFF. The full variable domain, rest sourced from reference TRBV5-1 and TRBJ2-2, is KAGVTQTPRYLIKTRGQQVTLSCSPISGHRSVSWYQQTPGQGLQFLFEYFSETQRNKGNFPGRFSGRQFSNSRSEMNVSTLELGDSALYLCASSYGGLAGVTGELFFGEGSRLTVL.

This clone appeared a single time. The chain recombines TRBV19 with TRBJ1-1; a weak D match, TRBD1 (6 bases). The CDR3 extends over 14 amino acids. V lost 4 bases and J lost 1, with 10 bases in between. Germline V gene lookup returns CDR1 LNHDA and CDR2 SQIVND (reference sequence). CDR3: CASSSRGTNTEAFF. Here the CDR3 DNA reads TGTGCCAGTAGTAGCAGGGGTACGAACACTGAAGCTTTCTTT.

The V call is TRBV10-1, the J call TRBJ2-7, with a tentative D call TRBD2 (6 bases). Germline V gene data show CDR1 as WNHNN and CDR2 as SYGVQD (reference sequence). V gave up 11 bases and J gave up 7 bases, with 21 bases separating them. This CDR3 spans 13 amino acids. The CDR3 DNA reads TGCGCCGGAGGATGGAGGGCCCCCAAAGAGCAGTACTTC. Translating gives CAGGWRAPKEQYF.

The V gene is TRBV12-3 or TRBV12-4, the J gene TRBJ2-1; D may be TRBD2 (6 bases). V was shortened by 2 bases and J by 9 bases, with 11 bases between the two germline ends. The CDR3 totals 13 residues. In DNA form, the CDR3 reads TGTGCCAGCAGTTTATCTTCAGCGGGTGAGCAGTTCTTC. Its translation is CASSLSSAGEQFF.

This clone was counted only a few times. This rearrangement joins TRBV7-9 to TRBJ2-5; possibly TRBD2 for D (6 bases). V was clipped by 1 base and J by 4 bases, with 22 bases between them. This CDR3 is 18 amino acids long. Germline assignment: CDR1 SEHNR and CDR2 FQNEAQ (reference sequence). In DNA form, the CDR3 reads TGTGCCAGCAGCTTAGGCCCGTGGGACGGGAGCAGGGCAGAGACCCAGTACTTC. Amino acid sequence: CASSLGPWDGSRAETQYF.

In its sample, this clone was seen once. This chain links TRBV6-2 or TRBV6-3 with TRBJ2-5, with a weak D call TRBD1 (5 bases). V gave up 6 bases and J gave up 5 bases, with 19 bases separating them. This CDR3 contains 15 residues. CDR1 MNHEY and CDR2 SVGEGT come from the germline V gene. The CDR3, as DNA: TGTGCCAGCAGCTCCATAGCCGCAGGGTGGGAGACCCAGTACTTC. This translates into CASSSIAAGWETQYF.

This chain joins TRBV4-1 and TRBJ1-4, with no clear D. This CDR3 comprises 12 residues. Trimming left V 3 bases short and J 10 bases short, with 9 bases between. CDR1 is MGHRA, CDR2 YSYEKL, per germline. CDR3 sequence (DNA): TGCGCCAGCAGCCACCGTAGCGGAAAACTGTTTTTT. Residues: CASSHRSGKLFF.

This clone was counted a single time. The chain couples TRBV10-3 to TRBJ1-4; D unresolved. Germline CDR1 and CDR2: ENHRY and SYGVKD. V lost 2 bases and J lost 8, with 9 bases in between. The CDR3 sequence is 13 residues long. CDR3 amino acids: CAISERSGEKLFF. DNA of the CDR3: TGTGCCATCAGTGAGCGGTCAGGCGAAAAACTGTTTTTT.

J is TRBJ1-2 and V is TRBV5-4; 7 nucleotides align to TRBD1. The CDR3 sequence is 14 residues long. The germline V gene has CDR1 SGHNT and CDR2 YYREEE (reference sequence). V lost 0 bases to trimming and J lost 4 bases; unmatched junction nucleotides: 3. The CDR3 reads CASSLEGTVYGYTF. CDR3 nucleotides: TGTGCCAGCAGCTTGGAGGGGACAGTCTATGGCTACACCTTC.

This chain joins TRBV7-2 and TRBJ2-5; the D is unclear. The V end lost 3 bases, the J end lost 2 bases, and 13 bases lay between the germline ends. CDR1 and CDR2 (germline): SGHTA, FQGNSA. This CDR3 is 15 amino acids long. The CDR3: CASSFGLVGQETQYF. The CDR3 DNA reads TGTGCCAGCAGCTTCGGTCTAGTGGGTCAAGAGACCCAGTACTTC. Together with reference TRBV7-2 and TRBJ2-5, the CDR3 gives the full variable domain: GAGVSQSPSNKVTEKGKDVELRCDPISGHTALYWYRQSLGQGLEFLIYFQGNSAPDKSGLPSDRFSAERTGGSVSTLTIQRTQQEDSAVYLCASSFGLVGQETQYFGPGTRLLVL.

This clone has more than one count but fewer than ten. This sequence joins TRBV19 and TRBJ1-1; D gene ambiguous. The germline V gene encodes CDR1 LNHDA and CDR2 SQIVND (reference sequence). The CDR3 contains 14 residues. Trimming took off 5 bases at V and 3 bases at J, with 13 bases between the two ends. CDR3 sequence: CASSAIFRDTEAFF. The CDR3 nucleotides are TGTGCCAGTAGTGCCATATTTCGCGACACTGAAGCTTTCTTT.